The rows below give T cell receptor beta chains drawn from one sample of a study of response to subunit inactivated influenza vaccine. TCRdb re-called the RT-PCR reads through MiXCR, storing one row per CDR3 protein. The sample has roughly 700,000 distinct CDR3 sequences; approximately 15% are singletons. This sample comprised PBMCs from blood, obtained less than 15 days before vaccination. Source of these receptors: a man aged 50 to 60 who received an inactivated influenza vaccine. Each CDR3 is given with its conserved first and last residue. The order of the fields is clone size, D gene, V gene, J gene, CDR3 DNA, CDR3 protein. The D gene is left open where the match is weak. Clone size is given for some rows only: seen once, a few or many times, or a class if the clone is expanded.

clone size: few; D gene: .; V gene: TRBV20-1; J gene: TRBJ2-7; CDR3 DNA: TGCAGTGCTAGAGCGTTCACTACTTACGAGCAGTACTTC; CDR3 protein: CSARAFTTYEQYF
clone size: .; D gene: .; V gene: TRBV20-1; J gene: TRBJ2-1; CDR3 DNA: TGCAGTGCTAGAGATCAGCGGTCTTGGAATGAGCAGTTCTTC; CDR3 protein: CSARDQRSWNEQFF
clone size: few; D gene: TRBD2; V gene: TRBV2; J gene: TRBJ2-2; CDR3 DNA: TGTGCCAGCAGTGGTGATAGCGGGAGGTACACCGGGGAGCTGTTTTTT; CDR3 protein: CASSGDSGRYTGELFF
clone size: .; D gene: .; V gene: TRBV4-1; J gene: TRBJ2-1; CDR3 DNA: TGCGCCAGCAGCCAAGTCGTAGCGACAGAGCAGTTCTTC; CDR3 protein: CASSQVVATEQFF
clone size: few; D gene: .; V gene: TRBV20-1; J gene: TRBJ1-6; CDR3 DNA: TGCAGTGCCTCTTCAAATTCACCCCTCCACTTT; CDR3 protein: CSASSNSPLHF
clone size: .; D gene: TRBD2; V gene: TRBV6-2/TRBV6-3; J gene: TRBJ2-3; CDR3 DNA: TGTGCCAGCAGTTACTCGATTGTGGGCGGGGGGTTGAGCGCAGATACGCAGTATTTT; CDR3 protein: CASSYSIVGGGLSADTQYF
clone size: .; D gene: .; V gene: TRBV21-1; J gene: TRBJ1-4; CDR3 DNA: TGTGCCAGCAGCTCGCCCCCCGGACAGGGGAGCGAAAAACTGTTTTTT; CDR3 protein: CASSSPPGQGSEKLFF
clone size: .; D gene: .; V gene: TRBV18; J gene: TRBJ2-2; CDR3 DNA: TGTGCCAGCTCACACGGACTCATCAAGGTGGCCACCGGGGAGCTGTTTTTT; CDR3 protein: CASSHGLIKVATGELFF
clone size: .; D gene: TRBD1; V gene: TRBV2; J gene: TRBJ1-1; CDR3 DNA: TGTGCCAGCACGCGGACAGGCTTGAACACTGAAGCTTTCTTT; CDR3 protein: CASTRTGLNTEAFF
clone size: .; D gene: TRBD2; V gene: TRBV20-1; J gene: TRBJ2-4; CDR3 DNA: TGCAGTGCTAGAGACCTCAATCTAGCGGGCCAGTACTTC; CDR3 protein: CSARDLNLAGQYF
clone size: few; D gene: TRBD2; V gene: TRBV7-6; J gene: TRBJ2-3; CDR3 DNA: TGTGCCAGCAGCTTCCAGCGGGAGGGCACAGATACGCAGTATTTT; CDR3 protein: CASSFQREGTDTQYF
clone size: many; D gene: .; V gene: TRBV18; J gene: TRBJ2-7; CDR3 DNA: TGTGCCAGCAGCCCAGGAGGTGGATACGAGCAGTACTTC; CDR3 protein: CASSPGGGYEQYF
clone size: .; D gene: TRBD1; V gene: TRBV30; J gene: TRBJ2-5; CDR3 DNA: TGTGCCTGGAGTGGACAGGGGCCGGAGACCCAGTACTTC; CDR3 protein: CAWSGQGPETQYF
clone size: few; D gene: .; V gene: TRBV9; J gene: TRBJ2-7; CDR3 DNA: TGTGCCAGCAGCGCGGGTGGTTTTGAGGTCTTCGAGCAGTACTTC; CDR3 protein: CASSAGGFEVFEQYF
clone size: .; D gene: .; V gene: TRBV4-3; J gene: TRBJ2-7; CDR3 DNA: TGCGCCAGCAGCCAAGAAGATAACAGCGGATACTACGAGCAGTACTTC; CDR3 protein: CASSQEDNSGYYEQYF
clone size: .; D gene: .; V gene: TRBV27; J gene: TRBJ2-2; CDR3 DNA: TGTGCCAGCAGTCCCCTGGGTGCCGGGGAGCTGTTTTTT; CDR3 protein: CASSPLGAGELFF
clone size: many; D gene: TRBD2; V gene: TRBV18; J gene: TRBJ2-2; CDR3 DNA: TGTGCCAGCTCGAGCGGGGGGCGAAGGACCGGGGAGCTGTTTTTT; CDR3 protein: CASSSGGRRTGELFF
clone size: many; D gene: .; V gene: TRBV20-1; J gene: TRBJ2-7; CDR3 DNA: TGCAGTGCTGCAAAGACAGGTTCCTACGAGCAGTACTTC; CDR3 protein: CSAAKTGSYEQYF
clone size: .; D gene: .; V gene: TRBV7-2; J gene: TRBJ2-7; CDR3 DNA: TGTGCCAGCAGATCTCAGCCAGGGACCTACGAGCAGTACTTC; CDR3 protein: CASRSQPGTYEQYF
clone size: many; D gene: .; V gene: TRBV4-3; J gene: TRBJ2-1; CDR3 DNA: TGCGCCAGCAGCCAAGAGGCGGGCAATGAGCAGTTCTTC; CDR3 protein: CASSQEAGNEQFF